The T cell receptor (beta chain) under discussion was sequenced for a study of blood T cell repertoires in COVID-19. The CDR3 has 13 residues. Looked up from germline, CDR1 is SGHAT and CDR2 is FQNNGV. The germline V and J ends were trimmed by 4 bases and 2 bases, with 9 bases remaining between them. Some clones are missing from TCRdb's copy, which holds only in-frame ones; the method was immunoSEQ multiplex PCR. Here the sample spans about 430,000 clones, roughly 88% being singletons. This sequence joins TRBV11-2 and TRBJ2-7; D possibly corresponds to TRBD1 (5 bases). Sequencing used PBMCs or T cells enriched from blood (not recorded which). The source of this sequence is a woman aged 18-29 years who had been exposed to COVID-19. CDR3: CASSSTAPYEQYF. CDR3 nucleotides: TGTGCCAGCAGCTCGACAGCTCCCTACGAGCAGTACTTC.